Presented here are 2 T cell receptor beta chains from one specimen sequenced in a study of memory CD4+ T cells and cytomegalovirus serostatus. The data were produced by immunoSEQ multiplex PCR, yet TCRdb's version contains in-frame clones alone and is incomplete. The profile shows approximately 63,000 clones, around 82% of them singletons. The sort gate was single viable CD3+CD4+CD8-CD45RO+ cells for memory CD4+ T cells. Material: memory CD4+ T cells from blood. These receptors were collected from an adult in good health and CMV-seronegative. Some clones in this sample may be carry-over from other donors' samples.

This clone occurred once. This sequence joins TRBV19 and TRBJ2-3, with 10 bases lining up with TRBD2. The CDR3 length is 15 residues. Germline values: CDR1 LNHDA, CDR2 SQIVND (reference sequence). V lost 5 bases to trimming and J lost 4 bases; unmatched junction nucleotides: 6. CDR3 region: CASSGQAGGPDTQYF. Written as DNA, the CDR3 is TGTGCCAGTAGTGGCCAAGCGGGAGGGCCAGATACGCAGTATTTT.

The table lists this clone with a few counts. This chain's CDR3 is CASSSPQYTYGYTF. The CDR3 DNA reads TGTGCCAGCAGCTCCCCCCAATATACCTATGGCTACACCTTC. The chain carries TRBV7-2 and TRBJ1-2; D unresolved. Trimming removed 4 bases at V and 4 bases at J, with 13 bases between. The V gene's germline CDR1 is SGHTA and CDR2 FQGNSA. This CDR3 has 14 residues.